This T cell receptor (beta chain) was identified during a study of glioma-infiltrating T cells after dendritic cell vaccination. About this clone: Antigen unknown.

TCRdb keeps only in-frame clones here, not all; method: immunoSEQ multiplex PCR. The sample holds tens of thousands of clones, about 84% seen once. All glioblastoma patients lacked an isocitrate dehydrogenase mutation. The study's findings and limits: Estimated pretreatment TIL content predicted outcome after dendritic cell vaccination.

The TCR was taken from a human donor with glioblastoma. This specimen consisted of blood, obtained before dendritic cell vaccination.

The CDR3 is CASSLAQGPGEDTQYF. The DNA of the CDR3 is TGTGCCAGCAGCTTGGCCCAAGGTCCAGGGGAAGATACGCAGTATTTT. V and J are TRBV5-4 and TRBJ2-3; a weak D match, TRBD1 (6 bases). Germline loops: CDR1 SGHNT, CDR2 YYREEE (reference sequence). V was trimmed by 0 bases and J by 5 bases, leaving 16 bases between them. CDR3 length equals 16 residues.